Below, 29 T cell receptor beta chains from the same sample are listed, as sequenced in a study of T cell responses to AZD1222 COVID-19 vaccine (dated by TCRdb to the early 2020s). Libraries were prepared through the immunoSEQ multiplex PCR assay. Here the immuneACCESS table is served through TCRdb, limited to in-frame sequences with V and J called. Missing clones are a known gap in these copies; in checked studies unresolved V genes cover under half, and the rest lacks a known reason. For this sample the table gives 83,000 or so clones, of which about 90% were detected only once. The ten largest clones capture about 7.1% of the sample. This sample's time point label indicates: about 28 days (+/-7) after the second vaccine dose. Sequencing was performed on peripheral blood, taken 28 days after the second AZD1222 dose. Source of these receptors: an adult who received the AZD1222 COVID-19 vaccine.

The V and J genes are TRBV7-9 and TRBJ1-3, with D unclear. Trimming removed 3 bases from V and 2 bases from J, with 11 bases in between. The V gene's germline CDR1 is SEHNR and CDR2 FQNEAQ (reference sequence). This CDR3 has 15 residues. CDR3 DNA: TGTGCCAGCAGCTTCCGGGGTTCGACTGGAAACACCATATATTTT. As protein: CASSFRGSTGNTIYF.

The chain couples TRBV7-2 to TRBJ2-3; 7 bases map to TRBD1. The V gene's germline CDR1 is SGHTA and CDR2 FQGNSA. V shed 4 bases, J shed 1 base, and the junction held 2 bases outside the gene matches. The CDR3 runs 14 residues. The CDR3 nucleotides are TGTGCCAGCAGCTCCCAGGGGGGCACAGATACGCAGTATTTT. Protein sequence: CASSSQGGTDTQYF.

The chain combines TRBV6-5 with TRBJ1-3; D gene ambiguous. Germline V gene sequence: CDR1 MNHEY, CDR2 SVGAGI. V lost 5 bases, J lost 0 bases, and 11 bases lay in between. The CDR3 runs 15 residues. The CDR3 DNA is TGTGCCAGCAGTAACCACGGGTACTCTGGAAACACCATATATTTT. Translated: CASSNHGYSGNTIYF.

V is TRBV19 and J is TRBJ2-7; 11 bases fit TRBD1. After removal of 10 bases from V and 3 bases from J, the junction contained 8 bases not matched to a gene. Per germline, CDR1 LNHDA and CDR2 SQIVND (reference sequence). The CDR3 is 14 amino acids. CDR3 loop: CATALGTGGYEQYF. The DNA for the CDR3 is TGTGCCACTGCCCTCGGGACAGGGGGCTACGAGCAGTACTTC.

The chain uses TRBV5-6 and TRBJ1-1, with no clear D. The CDR3 is 14 residues long. Per the germline V gene, CDR1 is SGHDT and CDR2 is YYEEEE. The V end lost 2 bases, the J end lost 1 base, and 9 bases lay between the germline ends. The CDR3 region is CASSFSLGNTEAFF. The CDR3 DNA is TGTGCCAGCAGCTTTAGCCTAGGGAACACTGAAGCTTTCTTT.

The chain joins TRBV5-6 to TRBJ2-7, with 7 positions matching TRBD1. Trimming removed 3 bases from V and 3 bases from J; junction bases left unmatched: 12. In germline, CDR1 is SGHDT, CDR2 YYEEEE. CDR3 length equals 16 residues. For the CDR3, the DNA is TGTGCCAGCAGCTCCCACCCACAGGGGTTCTACTACGAGCAGTACTTC. Translated, it gives CASSSHPQGFYYEQYF. The full variable domain, in which reference TRBV5-6 and TRBJ2-7 provide the parts outside the CDR3, is DAGVTQSPTHLIKTRGQQVTLRCSPKSGHDTVSWYQQALGQGPQFIFQYYEEEERQRGNFPDRFSGHQFPNYSSELNVNALLLGDSALYLCASSSHPQGFYYEQYFGPGTRLTVT.

The chain recombines TRBV4-3 with TRBJ1-2; D not certain. Germline V gives CDR1 LGHNA, CDR2 YSLEER. The CDR3 loop spans 16 amino acids. V was shortened by 0 bases and J by 8 bases, with 19 bases between the two germline ends. The CDR3 here is CASSQEALEPTEGYTF. The CDR3 coding sequence is TGCGCCAGCAGCCAAGAAGCGCTCGAGCCCACTGAGGGCTACACCTTC.

This chain connects TRBV7-8 to TRBJ2-3; 11 bases are a match to TRBD2. V trimming: 4 bases; J trimming: 0 bases; junction bases outside the gene matches: 3. There are 16 residues in the CDR3. Germline values: CDR1 SGHVS, CDR2 FQNEAQ. The CDR3 DNA is TGTGCCAGCAGCTCGGGACTAGCGGTGAGCACAGATACGCAGTATTTT. This translates into CASSSGLAVSTDTQYF.

This chain links TRBV19 with TRBJ2-2; 7 nucleotides align to TRBD1. This CDR3 is 15 amino acids long. V lost 4 bases, J lost 4 bases, and 6 bases stayed unmatched. Germline V gene lookup returns CDR1 LNHDA and CDR2 SQIVND (reference sequence). Here the CDR3 DNA reads TGTGCCAGTAGTACTAGACAGGGTTCCACCGGGGAGCTGTTTTTT. It encodes CASSTRQGSTGELFF.

The chain links TRBV6-2 or TRBV6-3 to TRBJ1-1; TRBD1 might be the D (5 bases). V lost 2 bases to trimming and J lost 2 bases, with 12 bases between them. The CDR3 is 15 residues long. Germline loops: CDR1 MNHEY, CDR2 SVGEGT. The CDR3 loop is CASSYPTGINTEAFF. The CDR3 DNA is TGTGCCAGCAGTTACCCAACAGGTATAAACACTGAAGCTTTCTTT.

The chain couples TRBV27 to TRBJ1-1; 7 nucleotides line up with TRBD1. V dropped 4 bases and J dropped 0; count of bases not matched to a gene: 8. CDR1 MNHEY and CDR2 SMNVEV come from the germline V gene (reference sequence). The CDR3 runs 16 residues. As DNA, the CDR3 is TGTGCCAGCAGTTCCTCCCGGACAGGAATGAACACTGAAGCTTTCTTT. It translates to CASSSSRTGMNTEAFF.

V and J are TRBV11-1 and TRBJ2-1, with a possible D match to TRBD2 (6 bases). V lost 7 bases, J lost 9 bases, and 19 bases lay in between. Germline V gives CDR1 SGHAT, CDR2 FQDESV (reference sequence). CDR3 length equals 14 residues. The CDR3 loop is CASTLGGASVEQFF. CDR3 sequence (DNA): TGTGCCAGCACCTTGGGGGGAGCTTCTGTTGAGCAGTTCTTC. Combining the CDR3 with reference TRBV11-1 and TRBJ2-1 gives the whole variable domain EAEVAQSPRYKITEKSQAVAFWCDPISGHATLYWYRQILGQGPELLVQFQDESVVDDSQLPKDRFSAERLKGVDSTLKIQPAELGDSAMYLCASTLGGASVEQFFGPGTRLTVL.

The chain carries TRBV3-1 (or the pseudogene TRBV3-2) and TRBJ1-1; no reliable D call. Germline loops: CDR1 LGHDT, CDR2 YNNKEL (reference sequence). This CDR3 is built from 14 residues. V lost 4 bases, J lost 1 base, and 10 bases lay in between. CDR3 DNA sequence: TGTGCCAGCAGCCTCAAGTCCGGGAACACTGAAGCTTTCTTT. Its translation: CASSLKSGNTEAFF.

This clone was picked up a small number of times. The chain carries TRBV5-3 and TRBJ1-3; maybe TRBD1 (5 bases). TRBV5-3 is annotated as an ORF whose role is uncertain. CDR3 length: 14 amino acids. CDR3 in amino acids: CSRGGPFSGNTIYF. The CDR3 DNA sequence: TGTAGCCGGGGGGGTCCTTTCTCTGGAAACACCATATATTTT.

The gene calls are TRBV5-1 and TRBJ2-3; D is unresolved. Trimming left V 4 bases short and J 0 bases short, with 12 bases between. CDR3 length: 15 amino acids. Germline V lookup: CDR1 SGHRS, CDR2 YFSETQ. The CDR3 region has the DNA TGCGCCAGCAGCCCGACGACGGAAAGCACAGATACGCAGTATTTT. This sequence encodes CASSPTTESTDTQYF.

This chain joins TRBV7-2 and TRBJ1-6, with TRBD1 matching over 8 bases. The CDR3 totals 15 residues. Germline CDR1 is SGHTA and CDR2 is FQGNSA. The J segment lost 9 bases and the V segment lost 5 bases, leaving 9 bases of the junction unmatched. DNA for the CDR3: TGTGCCAGCAGCCCTACCGGACAGGGCGTTTCACCCCTCCACTTT. Amino acids: CASSPTGQGVSPLHF.

The V gene is TRBV19, the J gene TRBJ1-4; no definite D call. From germline, CDR1 is LNHDA and CDR2 SQIVND (reference sequence). CDR3 length: 15 amino acids. With 5 bases removed from V and 0 bases from J, the gap between germline ends came to 10 bases. The CDR3 bases are TGTGCCAGTAGTTCGGAGATGGCAACTAATGAAAAACTGTTTTTT. Protein: CASSSEMATNEKLFF.

The rearrangement uses TRBV27 and TRBJ1-2; no clear D gene. The CDR3 contains 12 residues. Germline CDR1 and CDR2: MNHEY and SMNVEV (reference sequence). Trimming removed 5 bases from V and 5 bases from J, with 9 bases in between. Written as DNA, the CDR3 is TGTGCCAGCAGTGACAAAGGGTATGGCTACACCTTC. It yields the protein CASSDKGYGYTF.

This clone was detected once. The chain recombines TRBV3-1 (or the pseudogene TRBV3-2) with TRBJ1-3; TRBD1 matches 11 bases. Per germline, CDR1 LGHDT and CDR2 YNNKEL (reference sequence). CDR3 size: 18 residues. V trimming: 1 base; J trimming: 2 bases; junction bases outside the gene matches: 7. The CDR3 protein is CASSQALLGQGAGNTIYF. The CDR3 DNA sequence: TGTGCCAGCAGCCAAGCCCTCCTGGGACAGGGGGCTGGAAACACCATATATTTT.

The CDR3 bases are TGTGCCAGCACCCCGGGCGGGGATTGGGGTCAGCCCCAGCATTTT. Its translation is CASTPGGDWGQPQHF. This chain connects TRBV28 to TRBJ1-5; D not certain. Trimming removed 7 bases at V and 6 bases at J, with 19 bases between. The CDR3 has 15 residues. CDR1 is MDHEN and CDR2 is SYDVKM in the germline V gene.

The V and J genes are TRBV5-5 and TRBJ1-5, with a possible D match to TRBD1 (5 bases). V was shortened by 4 bases and J by 1 base, with 9 bases between the two germline ends. The CDR3 has 14 residues. Germline V gene sequence: CDR1 SGHKS, CDR2 YYEKEE (reference sequence). The CDR3 coding sequence is TGTGCCAGCAGCCCCGGGGGGAGCAATCAGCCCCAGCATTTT. Residues: CASSPGGSNQPQHF.

The chain couples TRBV9 to TRBJ1-4; possible D gene TRBD1, 5 bases. V was cut by 4 bases and J by 3 bases, with 10 bases left in between. The CDR3 spans 14 residues. The germline CDR1 and CDR2 sequences are SGDLS and YYNGEE. The CDR3 loop reads CASSTGTANEKLFF. For the CDR3, the DNA is TGTGCCAGCAGCACCGGGACGGCTAATGAAAAACTGTTTTTT.

This clone showed up just a few times. The chain recombines TRBV11-3 with TRBJ2-2; tentative D call: TRBD2 (6 bases). V was trimmed by 2 bases and J by 2 bases, leaving 12 bases between them. Per the germline V gene, CDR1 is SGHNT and CDR2 is YENEEA. The CDR3 length is 16 residues. CDR3 in amino acids: CASSLPFGSNTGELFF. The CDR3 coding sequence is TGTGCCAGCAGCTTACCGTTCGGGAGTAACACCGGGGAGCTGTTTTTT.

This chain links TRBV19 with TRBJ1-3; D not certain. The germline V gene has CDR1 LNHDA and CDR2 SQIVND (reference sequence). Trimming took 7 bases from V and 2 from J, leaving 12 bases between them. This CDR3 region has 14 residues. DNA of the CDR3: TGTGCCAGTACTGGGAGCCAGGCTGGAAACACCATATATTTT. Translating gives CASTGSQAGNTIYF.

A few counts support this clone. The rearrangement uses TRBV15 and TRBJ1-3; D is ambiguous. Germline V gene sequence: CDR1 LNHNV, CDR2 YYDKDF (reference sequence). The CDR3 is 16 residues long. Trimming took 0 bases from V and 0 from J, leaving 9 bases between them. DNA for the CDR3: TGTGCCACCAGCAGAGATCACACCAGCTCTGGAAACACCATATATTTT. Translated, it gives CATSRDHTSSGNTIYF.

This chain uses TRBV19 with TRBJ1-6, with D perhaps TRBD1 (6 bases). V shed 3 bases and J shed 10 bases, with 13 bases lying between them. The CDR3 totals 14 residues. Germline V CDR1 and CDR2: LNHDA, SQIVND (reference sequence). CDR3 DNA sequence: TGTGCCAGTAGTATTACAGGGACGGTATCACCCCTCCACTTT. Translating gives CASSITGTVSPLHF.

This chain uses TRBV7-6 with TRBJ2-6; D is unresolved. The germline V gene has CDR1 SGHVS and CDR2 FNYEAQ. V was cut by 1 base and J by 2 bases, with 6 bases left in between. The CDR3 runs 15 residues. CDR3 loop: CASSLEPPGANVLTF. In DNA, the CDR3 is TGTGCCAGCAGCTTAGAACCCCCTGGGGCCAACGTCCTGACTTTC.

This clone is a singleton in its sample. The V gene is TRBV7-2, the J gene TRBJ2-1; no clear D. The CDR3 consists of 11 residues. The germline gives CDR1 SGHTA, CDR2 FQGNSA. V lost 7 bases and J lost 8, with 9 bases in between. CDR3 sequence reads: CASIQLHEQFF. CDR3 in DNA: TGTGCCAGCATCCAACTCCATGAGCAGTTCTTC.

This chain uses TRBV6-2 or TRBV6-3 with TRBJ2-4, with TRBD2 as a possible D gene (5 bases). Trimming shortened V by 3 bases and J by 1 base, and 13 bases separated the two germline ends. The CDR3 has 16 residues. The V gene's germline CDR1 is MNHEY and CDR2 SVGEGT. The CDR3 sequence is CASSYRTASAKNIQYF. For the CDR3, the DNA is TGTGCCAGCAGTTATCGAACGGCTAGCGCCAAAAACATTCAGTACTTC.